Detailed here is one TCR beta chain. Its antigen remains unknown. The data derive from a study of blood T cells in healthy people across ages. Study-level findings and limits: Age advanced and TCR beta diversity per million T cells fell, roughly linearly.

It was with a sample-barcoded 5' primer and a J-beta primer mix that a second PCR of about 6 to 12 cycles was run. TCRdb reprocessed the 5' RACE reads with MiXCR, giving one entry per CDR3 protein. The sample includes some 880,000 distinct CDR3 sequences, roughly 40% of them seen just once. The V segment lost 0 bases and the J segment 7 bases; nucleotides outside the gene matches: 12. Germline CDR1 is MGHRA and CDR2 is YSYEKL. This CDR3 is built from 16 residues. The source of this sequence is a man aged 18-30 years in good health. Sample: blood. The chain is built from TRBV4-1 and TRBJ2-7; 7 bases line up with TRBD1. The CDR3 reads CASSQDRERGQREQYF. The CDR3 DNA follows: TGCGCCAGCAGCCAAGATAGGGAAAGGGGGCAGAGGGAGCAGTACTTC.